This T cell receptor beta chain was sequenced in a study of blood T cell repertoires in COVID-19. Study summary: Sources were T cells, B-cell-depleted T cells, or PBMCs; the material itself was cDNA or gDNA.

Study processing details: Nucleated cell counts were estimated from reference gene primer amplification. Using immunoSEQ multiplex PCR, the repertoire was profiled, and TCRdb retains in-frame clones only, with some absent. From that table come the V and J calls and clone size; the DNA was used to work out D and trimming. Found here are about 400,000 clones, 80% to 90% of them singletons; the top ten hold under 8.5%. Seattle patients were enrolled during active infection and followed longitudinally. The CDR3 covers 13 residues. CDR1 and CDR2 (germline): SQVTM, ANQGSEA. V was cut by 6 bases and J by 6 bases, with 15 bases left in between.

The chain couples TRBV29-1 to TRBJ1-5, with D possibly being TRBD1 (6 bases). Sequenced input: peripheral blood. The sequence derives from a woman aged 55-70 years with COVID-19, enrolled during active disease. CDR3 DNA sequence: TGCAGCGTCGGTTACAGGGAAGGTCAGCCCCAGCATTTT. Protein: CSVGYREGQPQHF. The complete variable domain, with remaining parts taken from reference TRBV29-1 and TRBJ1-5, reads SAVISQKPSRDICQRGTSLTIQCQVDSQVTMMFWYRQQPGQSLTLIATANQGSEATYESGFVIDKFPISRPNLTFSTLTVSNMSPEDSSIYLCSVGYREGQPQHFGDGTRLSIL.